Described below is a single T cell receptor beta chain sequence and its context. Profiled with immunoSEQ multiplex PCR; TCRdb holds only in-frame clones, not every one. The table has more than 45,000 clones, roughly 88% seen once. This entry comes from a study of T cell changes during pregnancy in multiple sclerosis. V lost 0 bases, J lost 6 bases, and 22 bases lay in between. Germline loops: CDR1 SGDLS, CDR2 YYNGEE. CDR3 length: 17 amino acids. The receptor was derived from a female donor with multiple sclerosis, enrolled in a pregnancy study. Specimen: CD4+ T cells from peripheral blood mononuclear cells, collected in the second trimester of pregnancy. V and J are TRBV9 and TRBJ2-7; weak D call: TRBD1 (6 bases). CDR3 region: CASSVGMGAAHGGEQYF. The CDR3 nucleotides are TGTGCCAGCAGCGTAGGTATGGGGGCCGCCCACGGAGGCGAGCAGTACTTC.